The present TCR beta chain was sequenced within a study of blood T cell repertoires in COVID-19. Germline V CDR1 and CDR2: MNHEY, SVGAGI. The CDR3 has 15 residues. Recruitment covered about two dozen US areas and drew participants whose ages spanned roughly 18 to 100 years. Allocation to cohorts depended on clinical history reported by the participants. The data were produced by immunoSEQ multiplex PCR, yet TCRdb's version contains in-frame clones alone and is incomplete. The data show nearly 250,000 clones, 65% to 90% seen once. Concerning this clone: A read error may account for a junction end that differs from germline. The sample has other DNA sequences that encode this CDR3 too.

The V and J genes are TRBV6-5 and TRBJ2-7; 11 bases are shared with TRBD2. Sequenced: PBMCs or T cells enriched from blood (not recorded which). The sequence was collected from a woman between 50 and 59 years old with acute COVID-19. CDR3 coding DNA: TGTGCCAGCAGTACTAGCGGGGGTACCAAGTACGAGCAATACTTC. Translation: CASSTSGGTKYEQYF.